The subject of this entry is one T cell receptor beta chain. Antigen: not known. Germline V gives CDR1 GTSNPN, CDR2 SVGIG (reference sequence). The CDR3 spans 14 residues. Trimming took 0 bases from V and 2 from J, leaving 10 bases between them. The sample's time point: baseline pretreatment blood. The treatment: 15 Gy SBRT to primary tumor, nephrectomy 4 weeks later. This renal cell carcinoma was of the clear cell type. TCRdb's copy holds only in-frame clones and misses some; the assay was immunoSEQ multiplex PCR. There are 150,000 or so clones in the sample; about 88% occur only once, and 3.5% to 5% lies in the top ten. The data were taken from a study of radiation and T cells in renal cell carcinoma. Findings and caveats of the study: From baseline, blood top tumor clonotypes peaked at 2 weeks post-radiation. Without pretreatment biopsies, baseline tumor clonotype presence was undetermined.

The chain combines TRBV30 with TRBJ1-1; D gene ambiguous. The sequence derives from a woman in her seventies with renal cell carcinoma. This sample comprised blood, obtained from a patient whose treatment included radiotherapy and nephrectomy. The CDR3 nucleotides read TGTGCCTGGAGTGTCCTGAGTGTAAACACTGAAGCTTTCTTT. The encoded protein is CAWSVLSVNTEAFF.